This passage covers 28 T cell receptor beta chains from one sample sequenced in a study of blood T cells in healthy people across ages. A second PCR, run for roughly 6 to 11 cycles, used a sample-barcoded 5' primer plus a J-beta primer mix. TCRdb processed the 5' RACE reads anew with MiXCR; each CDR3 protein has one entry. Of around 1.5 million distinct CDR3 sequences in the sample, about 40% were seen once. Input material: blood. These TCRs come from a woman aged 18 to 35 in good health.

This clonotype was counted between two and nine times. This chain links TRBV12-3 or TRBV12-4 with TRBJ2-5, with D possibly being TRBD1 (6 bases). This CDR3 contains 15 residues. V lost 3 bases, J lost 4 bases, and 15 bases lay in between. CDR3 nucleotides: TGTGCCAGCAGTTTCCACAGGGTCGGAGGAGAGACCCAGTACTTC. Translation gives CASSFHRVGGETQYF.

The chain couples TRBV28 to TRBJ2-7; 11 bases agree with TRBD1. Germline loops: CDR1 MDHEN, CDR2 SYDVKM. The junction had 14 bases not matched to a gene; V was cut back by 7 bases and J by 0 bases. The CDR3 runs 18 residues. Here the CDR3 reads CASTFPGQGASSSYEQYF. CDR3 DNA sequence: TGTGCCAGCACCTTCCCCGGACAGGGGGCCTCTAGCTCCTACGAGCAGTACTTC.

The chain combines TRBV9 with TRBJ2-7; D possibly corresponds to TRBD1 (6 bases). There are 15 residues in the CDR3. Germline V gene data show CDR1 as SGDLS and CDR2 as YYNGEE. Trimming pared 0 bases from V and 6 bases from J, leaving 16 bases between. Here the CDR3 DNA reads TGTGCCAGCAGCGTAGAGGCAGGGGATTTGGGCGAGCAGTACTTC. Translating gives CASSVEAGDLGEQYF.

V gene TRBV6-2 or TRBV6-3 combines with J gene TRBJ1-1; TRBD1 might be the D (5 bases). Germline V gives CDR1 MNHEY, CDR2 SVGEGT. The CDR3 is 12 residues long. Trimming pared 10 bases from V and 4 bases from J, leaving 13 bases between. CDR3 coding DNA: TGTGCCATTGCAGGGTGGGGCACTGAAGCTTTCTTT. This codes for CAIAGWGTEAFF.

The chain links TRBV7-9 to TRBJ2-1, with 12 nucleotides matching TRBD2. The CDR3 is made up of 15 amino acids. Germline V gene sequence: CDR1 SEHNR, CDR2 FQNEAQ (reference sequence). The V and J ends lost 5 bases and 8 bases, in that order; junction bases with no gene match: 7. CDR3: CASSVTSGGIDEQFF. CDR3 in DNA: TGTGCCAGCAGCGTAACTAGCGGGGGGATCGATGAGCAGTTCTTC.

This clonotype turned up a few times. This sequence joins TRBV20-1 and TRBJ2-4; no clear D gene. Germline values: CDR1 DFQATT, CDR2 SNEGSKA (reference sequence). The CDR3 extends over 15 amino acids. Trimming took off 5 bases at V and 0 bases at J, with 14 bases between the two ends. The CDR3 spells CSAGRASLAKNIQYF. CDR3 coding DNA: TGCAGTGCTGGAAGGGCCTCCCTAGCCAAAAACATTCAGTACTTC.

J is TRBJ2-1 and V is TRBV29-1, with 7 positions matching TRBD2. Germline V CDR1 and CDR2: SQVTM, ANQGSEA. The CDR3 spans 14 residues. V lost 4 bases and J lost 10; bases outside the gene matches: 13. Here the CDR3 reads CSVGFLAAPTEQFF. In nucleotides, the CDR3 is TGCAGCGTTGGTTTCCTAGCGGCACCCACCGAGCAGTTCTTC.

J is TRBJ2-3 and V is TRBV2, with 9 bases fitting TRBD2. This CDR3 spans 15 amino acids. Trimming cost V 8 bases and J 0 bases; bases outside gene matches: 6. Germline CDR1 and CDR2: SNHLY and FYNNEI. The CDR3 sequence: CASHAGTSSTDTQYF. The CDR3 DNA reads TGTGCCAGCCATGCGGGGACTAGCAGCACAGATACGCAGTATTTT.

The chain recombines TRBV20-1 with TRBJ2-3, with TRBD2 matching 12 bases. Germline-derived CDR1 and CDR2 are DFQATT and SNEGSKA (reference sequence). The ends lost 3 bases at V and 4 bases at J; junction bases unmatched: 8. The CDR3 is made up of 16 amino acids. CDR3 loop: CSASQVTSGRADTQYF. As DNA, the CDR3 is TGCAGTGCTAGCCAGGTGACTAGCGGGAGAGCAGATACGCAGTATTTT.

Ten or more counts support this clonotype. CDR3 loop: CASTPVGGNGDEQYF. The CDR3, as DNA: TGTGCCAGCACCCCGGTTGGGGGAAACGGTGACGAGCAGTACTTC. The rearrangement links TRBV27 to TRBJ2-7; the D call may be TRBD1 or TRBD2 (5 bases each). Germline V gene lookup returns CDR1 MNHEY and CDR2 SMNVEV (reference sequence). This CDR3 has 15 amino acids. The germline V and J ends were trimmed by 7 bases and 5 bases, with 21 bases remaining between them.

This clonotype was seen more than once but under ten times. The chain carries TRBV9 and TRBJ2-6, with 8 bases lining up with TRBD1. This CDR3 spans 18 amino acids. Germline V gene lookup returns CDR1 SGDLS and CDR2 YYNGEE. With V trimmed by 0 bases and J by 4 bases, 9 bases remained unmatched. The CDR3, as DNA: TGTGCCAGCAGCGTAGTTGGGGGGACAGGTTCCGGGGCCAACGTCCTGACTTTC. The encoded protein is CASSVVGGTGSGANVLTF. Complete variable domain (other parts from reference TRBV9 and TRBJ2-6): DSGVTQTPKHLITATGQRVTLRCSPRSGDLSVYWYQQSLDQGLQFLIQYYNGEERAKGNILERFSAQQFPDLHSELNLSSLELGDSALYFCASSVVGGTGSGANVLTFGAGSRLTVL.

The V and J genes are TRBV20-1 and TRBJ2-5; D tentatively reads TRBD1 or TRBD2 (5 bases each). Germline V lookup: CDR1 DFQATT, CDR2 SNEGSKA (reference sequence). V was shortened by 5 bases and J by 1 base, with 14 bases between the two germline ends. The CDR3 is 14 amino acids. The CDR3 DNA is TGCAGTGCTCCCCGGGACGGTACCCAAGAGACCCAGTACTTC. Its translation: CSAPRDGTQETQYF.

This clonotype showed up many times. J is TRBJ2-7 and V is TRBV12-3 or TRBV12-4; D may be TRBD2 (6 bases). Trimming stripped 3 bases from V and 5 bases from J, with 17 bases between. This CDR3 has 15 residues. CDR3 nucleotide sequence: TGTGCCAGCAGTTTGGGTCCACTAGCCACCCACGAGCAGTACTTC. Translated: CASSLGPLATHEQYF.

This chain links TRBV6-5 with TRBJ2-7; D might be TRBD2 (5 bases). Trimming pared 6 bases from V and 0 bases from J, leaving 9 bases between. CDR3 size: 13 residues. Germline lookup yields CDR1 MNHEY and CDR2 SVGAGI. The CDR3 DNA sequence: TGTGCCAGCAGGAGGGAGATCTCCTACGAGCAGTACTTC. Translating gives CASRREISYEQYF.

This clonotype was seen a few times. J is TRBJ2-2 and V is TRBV6-5, with a tentative D call TRBD1 (5 bases). This CDR3 spans 15 amino acids. The germline gives CDR1 MNHEY, CDR2 SVGAGI. Trimming took off 9 bases at V and 5 bases at J, with 19 bases between the two ends. CDR3 protein: CASRLGAARTGELFF. CDR3 nucleotide sequence: TGTGCCAGTAGGTTAGGGGCCGCTCGTACCGGGGAGCTGTTTTTT.

This clonotype was detected only a few times. The rearrangement links TRBV7-9 to TRBJ2-1; D possibly corresponds to TRBD2 (6 bases). This CDR3 region has 15 residues. V lost 5 bases, J lost 4 bases, and 15 bases lay in between. Germline lookup yields CDR1 SEHNR and CDR2 FQNEAQ (reference sequence). CDR3 bases: TGTGCCAGCAGCCCCCCTAACGGGGGATACAATGAGCAGTTCTTC. This sequence encodes CASSPPNGGYNEQFF.

V and J are TRBV6-2 or TRBV6-3 and TRBJ1-2; D might be TRBD1 (5 bases). Germline values: CDR1 MNHEY, CDR2 SVGEGT. CDR3 length equals 13 residues. The ends were cut back, 5 bases at V and 13 bases at J, with 20 bases in the middle. This chain's CDR3 is CASSDVAGPSGTF. The CDR3 DNA reads TGTGCCAGCAGTGATGTCGCAGGGCCGAGTGGCACCTTC.

This clonotype was seen just once. This sequence joins TRBV2 and TRBJ1-1; D is unresolved. The CDR3 is 11 residues long. Germline CDR1 SNHLY, CDR2 FYNNEI. V was shortened by 3 bases and J by 10 bases, with 9 bases between the two germline ends. The CDR3 DNA reads TGTGCCAGCAGTGATTTAGCGGGAGCTTTCTTT. It specifies CASSDLAGAFF.

V is TRBV6-4 and J is TRBJ2-1; 8 bases agree with TRBD2. V was clipped by 0 bases and J by 7 bases; unmatched bases: 8. CDR1 is MRHNA, CDR2 SNTAGT, per germline. The CDR3 is 16 residues long. CDR3 nucleotide sequence: TGTGCCAGCAGTGACTCGCGGGGGGCCGGAGGGAATGAGCAGTTCTTC. Protein: CASSDSRGAGGNEQFF.

In this sample, this clonotype turned up many times. This chain joins TRBV29-1 and TRBJ2-1; D possibly matches TRBD1 or TRBD2 (5 bases each). The CDR3 is 15 amino acids. V lost 4 bases and J lost 6, with 19 bases in between. CDR1 is SQVTM and CDR2 is ANQGSEA in the germline V gene. DNA for the CDR3: TGCAGCGTTGTAAGTGGGGACCGAAAGTCCAATGAGCAGTTCTTC. Residues: CSVVSGDRKSNEQFF.

This clonotype appeared a few times. The chain carries TRBV7-9 and TRBJ1-2; no clear D gene. The CDR3 is 12 residues long. V lost 1 base, J lost 5 bases, and 5 bases lay in between. The V gene's germline CDR1 is SEHNR and CDR2 FQNEAQ (reference sequence). The CDR3 region is CASSLVPYGYTF. The CDR3, as DNA: TGTGCCAGCAGCTTAGTTCCTTATGGCTACACCTTC.

The chain carries TRBV6-5 and TRBJ2-3; D not certain. CDR3 size: 12 residues. The V gene lost 7 bases and the J gene lost 8 bases, with 13 bases spanning the gap. Germline V lookup: CDR1 MNHEY, CDR2 SVGAGI. CDR3 sequence reads: CASTAPTGTQYF. CDR3 in DNA: TGTGCCAGCACCGCTCCCACTGGTACGCAGTATTTT.

This chain connects TRBV3-1 to TRBJ2-4; 12 positions match TRBD2. Germline-derived CDR1 and CDR2 are LGHDT and YNNKEL (reference sequence). CDR3 size: 20 residues. Trimming at V came to 4 bases and at J to 0 bases, leaving 13 bases not matched to a gene. The CDR3 sequence is CASSPYPLAGGPPAKNIQYF. CDR3 bases: TGTGCCAGCAGCCCCTACCCTCTAGCGGGGGGGCCACCAGCCAAAAACATTCAGTACTTC.

The chain uses TRBV6-5 and TRBJ2-1, with 11 nucleotides matching TRBD2. V shed 3 bases and J 0 bases; nucleotides not matched to a gene: 10. In germline, CDR1 is MNHEY, CDR2 SVGAGI. This CDR3 spans 19 amino acids. CDR3 loop: CASSYKGLAGGSSYNEQFF. The DNA for the CDR3 is TGTGCCAGCAGTTATAAGGGGTTAGCGGGGGGGAGCTCCTACAATGAGCAGTTCTTC.

The genes are TRBV12-3 or TRBV12-4 and TRBJ1-1, with D possibly TRBD1 on 6 matching bases. CDR3 length: 15 residues. V lost 6 bases to trimming and J lost 2 bases, with 16 bases between them. This CDR3 reads CASSSDRLGNTEAFF. CDR3 in DNA: TGTGCCAGCAGCTCAGACAGGTTGGGTAACACTGAAGCTTTCTTT.

This clonotype has more than one count but fewer than ten. This rearrangement joins TRBV2 to TRBJ2-7; D may be TRBD1 or TRBD2 (5 bases each). Germline values: CDR1 SNHLY, CDR2 FYNNEI. V lost 7 bases to trimming and J lost 3 bases, with 13 bases between them. This CDR3 is 13 amino acids long. Here the CDR3 DNA reads TGTGCCAGCACCGTCCGGGGCGGCTACGAGCAGTACTTC. Encoded protein: CASTVRGGYEQYF.

This clonotype was counted at least ten times. The rearrangement uses TRBV9 and TRBJ2-7; possible D gene TRBD1, 5 bases. Trimming shortened V by 0 bases and J by 0 bases, and 13 bases separated the two germline ends. Looked up from germline, CDR1 is SGDLS and CDR2 is YYNGEE. This CDR3 is 16 amino acids long. CDR3 nucleotide sequence: TGTGCCAGCAGCGTAGGACAGCCCAATCGCTCCTACGAGCAGTACTTC. Its translation: CASSVGQPNRSYEQYF.

The sample holds a few counts of this clonotype. The rearrangement uses TRBV19 and TRBJ2-3, with D maybe TRBD2 (5 bases). Germline V lookup: CDR1 LNHDA, CDR2 SQIVND (reference sequence). With 4 bases removed from V and 4 bases from J, the gap between germline ends came to 9 bases. The length of the CDR3 is 13 residues. This CDR3 reads CASSTLRADTQYF. The CDR3 DNA reads as TGTGCCAGTAGTACTCTGAGGGCAGATACGCAGTATTTT.